The next 16 T cell receptor beta chains were all read from a single sample in a study of regulatory T cells in long-lasting Graves disease. To make TCR beta libraries, researchers used iRepertoire HTBI primers and Arm-PCR of CDR3 regions. MiXCR, run by TCRdb on the multiplex PCR reads, gives a single entry per CDR3 protein. The sample contains about 660,000 distinct CDR3 sequences, about 32% of which appear only once. Time point defined: persistent/refractory GD, antithyroid drugs over 5 years with positive TRAb. Making the TCR library involved RNA that had been extracted from PBMCs. The sequences come from peripheral blood mononuclear cells (PBMCs), collected when the disease was refractory, from a patient treated with antithyroid drugs. Every receptor here comes from a female donor with Graves disease.

This clonotype was counted a few times. The genes are TRBV6-9 and TRBJ2-2; D might be TRBD2 (6 bases). This CDR3 is 17 amino acids long. Germline V gene lookup returns CDR1 MNHGY and CDR2 SVAAGI. V was cut by 3 bases and J by 6 bases, with 20 bases left in between. Written as DNA, the CDR3 is TGTGCCAGCAGTTACTCTTCGGGAGCGGTGTACGCCGGGGAGCTGTTTTTT. It yields the protein CASSYSSGAVYAGELFF.

This sequence joins TRBV2 and TRBJ1-3; a possible D gene is TRBD1 (5 bases). CDR3 length: 15 residues. The V end lost 6 bases, the J end lost 8 bases, and 20 bases lay between the germline ends. Germline V gene lookup returns CDR1 SNHLY and CDR2 FYNNEI. CDR3 loop: CASRGPGRLGDTIYF. The CDR3 nucleotides are TGTGCCAGCAGGGGCCCGGGACGCCTGGGGGACACCATATATTTT. Using reference TRBV2 and TRBJ1-3 for the parts outside the CDR3, the full variable domain is EPEVTQTPSHQVTQMGQEVILRCVPISNHLYFYWYRQILGQKVEFLVSFYNNEISEKSEIFDDQFSVERPDGSNFTLKIRSTKLEDSAMYFCASRGPGRLGDTIYFGEGSWLTVV.

CDR3 sequence reads: CASNLGLADTGELFF. The DNA of the CDR3 is TGTGCCAGCAACCTGGGACTAGCGGATACCGGGGAGCTGTTTTTT. The chain uses TRBV6-1 and TRBJ2-2, with 11 positions matching TRBD2. The CDR3 runs to 15 residues. V shed 7 bases and J 5 bases; nucleotides not matched to a gene: 6. Germline lookup yields CDR1 MNHNS and CDR2 SASEGT.

The genes are TRBV29-1 and TRBJ2-5, with 9 bases identical to TRBD1. Germline CDR1 is SQVTM and CDR2 is ANQGSEA. The CDR3 extends over 18 amino acids. With V trimmed by 7 bases and J by 5 bases, 23 bases remained unmatched. The CDR3 sequence: CSAKCTSGGTGRRETQYF. CDR3 nucleotides: TGCAGCGCTAAATGCACTTCCGGTGGGACAGGGAGAAGGGAGACCCAGTACTTC.

The chain recombines TRBV28 with TRBJ1-1; D is unclear. With 6 bases removed from V and 1 base from J, the gap between germline ends came to 15 bases. The CDR3 is 15 amino acids. Germline V gives CDR1 MDHEN, CDR2 SYDVKM. CDR3 sequence: CASSPVLDENTEAFF. CDR3 DNA: TGTGCCAGCAGCCCCGTCCTTGACGAGAACACTGAAGCTTTCTTT. Full variable domain (remainder filled in from reference TRBV28 and TRBJ1-1): DVKVTQSSRYLVKRTGEKVFLECVQDMDHENMFWYRQDPGLGLRLIYFSYDVKMKEKGDIPEGYSVSREKKERFSLILESASTNQTSMYLCASSPVLDENTEAFFGQGTRLTVV.

This clonotype was seen at least ten times. The chain is built from TRBV2 and TRBJ1-2; 10 nucleotides agree with TRBD1. The CDR3 has 13 residues. Germline V lookup: CDR1 SNHLY, CDR2 FYNNEI. Trimming at V came to 6 bases and at J to 6 bases, leaving 4 bases not matched to a gene. The CDR3 is CASRGGQGNGYTF. The CDR3 nucleotides read TGTGCCAGCAGGGGGGGACAGGGGAATGGCTACACCTTC.

This clonotype was recorded at least ten times. V gene TRBV3-1 combines with J gene TRBJ1-1, with D possibly TRBD1 on 5 matching bases. The CDR3 is 10 amino acids. The germline V gene has CDR1 LGHDT and CDR2 YNNKEL (reference sequence). V lost 9 bases and J 5 bases, leaving 7 bases between the germline ends. This chain's CDR3 is CASQGTEAFF. DNA for the CDR3: TGTGCCAGTCAGGGTACTGAAGCTTTCTTT.

The chain carries TRBV24-1 and TRBJ2-1; 7 nucleotides line up with TRBD2. This CDR3 contains 11 residues. Unmatched junction bases numbered 1, after V lost 5 bases and J lost 10 bases. The V gene's germline CDR1 is KGHDR and CDR2 SFDVKD. The CDR3 bases are TGTGCCACCAGTGGGGGGGGAGAGCAGTTCTTC. Translation gives CATSGGGEQFF.

This clonotype appeared a single time. The junction does not match germline at one end; this may be a read error. This chain links TRBV28 with TRBJ2-2; 11 bases align to TRBD2. Germline CDR1 MDHEN, CDR2 SYDVKM. The CDR3 totals 17 residues. The CDR3 DNA follows: TGTGCCAGCAGCTTATTTCGACTAGCGGGACGAACCGGGGAGCTGTTTTTT. Encoded protein: CASSLFRLAGRTGELFF.

This clonotype came up many times. This chain connects TRBV2 to TRBJ2-7; D possibly corresponds to TRBD1 (5 bases). The CDR3 extends over 13 amino acids. Germline-derived CDR1 and CDR2 are SNHLY and FYNNEI. Trimming took off 3 bases at V and 6 bases at J, with 12 bases between the two ends. This chain's CDR3 is CASSDRAKSEQYF. In DNA form, the CDR3 reads TGTGCCAGCAGTGACAGGGCTAAAAGCGAGCAGTACTTC.

V is TRBV14 and J is TRBJ1-1, with D maybe TRBD1 (6 bases). V was cut by 6 bases and J by 0 bases, with 17 bases left in between. The CDR3 has 16 amino acids. Germline CDR1 SGHDN, CDR2 FVKESK. The chain's CDR3 is CASSQIRTALNTEAFF. As DNA, the CDR3 is TGTGCCAGCAGTCAAATACGGACAGCCTTGAACACTGAAGCTTTCTTT.

Worth noting for this clonotype: Since a much larger clone is just one base distant, this may be a read error. The chain combines TRBV11-1 with TRBJ1-1; D is uncertain. The germline gives CDR1 SGHAT, CDR2 FQDESV (reference sequence). CDR3 length: 10 residues. Trimming removed 8 bases from V and 1 base from J, with 2 bases in between. CDR3 sequence: CASANTEAFF. CDR3 bases: TGTGCCAGCGCGAACACTGAAGCTTTCTTT.

This clonotype came up many times. The rearrangement links TRBV2 to TRBJ2-7; 7 nucleotides line up with TRBD2. Germline trimming cut 7 bases from V and 3 bases from J; bases unmatched to any gene: 9. CDR3 length: 14 amino acids. Germline lookup yields CDR1 SNHLY and CDR2 FYNNEI. The CDR3 spells CASKAGGRDYEQYF. DNA for the CDR3: TGTGCCAGCAAGGCCGGCGGGAGAGACTACGAGCAGTACTTC.

The table lists this clonotype with many counts. The genes are TRBV7-8 and TRBJ1-2; D remains ambiguous. The CDR3 sequence is 13 residues long. The germline CDR1 and CDR2 sequences are SGHVS and FQNEAQ. V was pared by 2 bases and J by 4 bases, with 8 bases between. CDR3 coding DNA: TGTGCCAGCAGCTTATTGCTAGCCTATGGCTACACCTTC. Translation gives CASSLLLAYGYTF.

This clonotype was counted only a few times. V is TRBV20-1 and J is TRBJ1-4, with 8 bases lining up with TRBD1. V lost 6 bases to trimming and J lost 7 bases; unmatched junction nucleotides: 7. The V gene's germline CDR1 is DFQATT and CDR2 SNEGSKA (reference sequence). This CDR3 contains 13 residues. CDR3 sequence (DNA): TGCAGTGCCCCGACAGGGGTAGGTGAAAAACTGTTTTTT. Amino acid sequence: CSAPTGVGEKLFF.

The V gene is TRBV19, the J gene TRBJ1-6; no definite D call. V was cut by 3 bases and J by 10 bases, with 22 bases left in between. This CDR3 is built from 17 residues. The V gene's germline CDR1 is LNHDA and CDR2 SQIVND (reference sequence). The CDR3 loop reads CASSIDSTTPGASPLHF. The CDR3, as DNA: TGTGCCAGTAGTATCGACTCGACAACTCCGGGCGCCTCACCCCTCCACTTT.